The entry that follows covers one T cell receptor beta chain sequence. This clone appeared a single time. Its antigen specificity is not known. A much larger clone differs from this one at a single base, so this may be a read error. TCR CDR3 regions were amplified from genomic DNA by multiplex PCR using the deep immunoSEQ assay. Extracted genomic DNA from each cell subset was distributed evenly across all wells of several immunoSEQ 96-well plates, and each plate was treated as a replicate. Each replicate PCR for unsorted PBMC received 250 to 300 ng genomic DNA, equal to tens of thousands of T cell genomes. Unsorted PBMC genomic DNA was sequenced across ten immunoSEQ deep assay plates. Purified libraries were measured with a Qubit 3.0 fluorometer, size-checked on a Bioanalyzer 2100, and measured again with the KAPA Library Quantification kit. Each immunoSEQ 96-well plate was sequenced on its own single-read 150-cycle Illumina NextSeq 550 flow cell. The original methods were these. Because the immunoSEQ output included only junctional sequences and no quality scores, the filtering could not be the same as the filtering used for full-length reads. To assign V/J genes and CDR3, sequences were annotated against IMGT germline references using PyIR, a Python wrapper for IgBLAST v1.9. Any read was removed if the V/J assignment was weak (E-value above 1e-6), the CDR3 was missing, or the read contained stop codons, out-of-frame junctions, or ambiguous translated residues. V3J clonotypes were defined as sequences sharing an identical inferred V gene, J gene, and CDR3 amino acid sequence. The percentage overlap between two repertoires was calculated by dividing the number of shared unique clonotypes by the size of the smaller repertoire. Repertoire richness was assessed with RTK rarefaction, the Chao1 estimator, and Recon v2.1 estimates of unobserved clonotypes. TCRdb mirrors the immuneACCESS table, restricted to in-frame sequences. Some clones are absent from its copies; in checked studies, under half trace to an unresolved V gene, and the reason for the others is unknown. V and J calls and clone size come straight from that table; D and trimming were deduced from the DNA. For this sample the table gives 490,000 or so clones, of which around 80% were detected only once. The leading ten clones occupy 13% of the sample.

The CDR3 runs 14 residues from the cysteine to the phenylalanine. Here the CDR3 DNA is all that survives: 42 bases in frame from base 1. CDR1 and CDR2 are read off the germline V gene as MNHNS and SASEGT. The data stem from a study of shared clonotypes between healthy human individuals (dated by TCRdb to 2018 to 2020). In terms of the full investigation: A couple of women and a few men aged 18 to 49 years were included in the cohort. Blood TCR repertoires of a handful of healthy adults were deeply sequenced to estimate repertoire size and the extent of clonotype sharing between individuals. Different laboratories and diverse techniques were used to prepare libraries and sequence TCR repertoires, to increase sequencing depth and limit assay-specific biases. Per donor, leukapheresis produced somewhere between about 0.9 and 9.5 billion PBMCs. The investigation overall reported the following: Sampling was restricted to blood, and TCR repertoires in tissues likely differ from the TCR repertoires found in blood. Pairwise subsampling led to the expectation that sequencing depth would affect the degree of clonotype sharing among donors. The small number of donors limited the genetic and exposure-history diversity represented.

Donors were healthy HIV-negative adults with no recently reported acute infections or vaccinations. All donors were Caucasian adults living in Nashville, Tennessee, USA. For unsorted samples, 75 million to 90 million PBMCs were counted and genomic DNA was extracted with the QIAamp DNA Blood Mini kit. After blood collection by leukapheresis, PBMCs were isolated using Ficoll-Histopaque density gradient centrifugation and then cryopreserved in the vapor phase of liquid nitrogen. Sequenced sample: PBMCs. In this chain, TRBV6-1 is recombined with TRBJ1-4; the D gene cannot be resolved reliably. The receptor was derived from a woman in her forties in good health. Some clones in this sample may be carry-over from other donors' samples. The bases read TGCGCCATCAGTGAGTCGACTCTGGCCGAAAAACTGTTTTTT. This yields the protein CAISESTLAEKLFF.